The clone carrying this T cell receptor (beta chain) was counted at least ten times. The sample comes from a study of T cells in Graves' hyperthyroidism and ophthalmopathy. Germline lookup yields CDR1 LNHNV and CDR2 YYDKDF (reference sequence). The CDR3 runs 15 residues. Trimming took 5 bases from V and 5 from J; bases not matched to a gene: 10. The investigators amplified TCR beta CDR3 regions from RNA transcripts. The HTBI primer set served for first-round RT-PCR of the TCR CDR3. TCRdb called the multiplex PCR reads again in MiXCR, with one record for every CDR3 protein. The sample gives 300,000 to 400,000 distinct CDR3 sequences, roughly 18% of which show up once; 45% to 55% is in the top ten.

The sequence was obtained from a woman in her 50s with Graves' hyperthyroidism. The sequencing input was blood. The chain employs TRBV15 and TRBJ2-5; 8 bases are a match to TRBD1. CDR3 DNA sequence: TGTGCCACCAGCTCTGACAGGGGTATAGGGGAGACCCAGTACTTC. This translates into CATSSDRGIGETQYF.